This T cell receptor beta chain was recovered during a study of blood T cell repertoires in COVID-19 (dated by TCRdb to 2018 to 2020). Describing the broader study: Collaborator samples came from the United States, Italy and Spain and covered acute and convalescent phases of COVID-19. Where available, HLA class I and class II types were obtained from metadata supplied by the sample provider rather than from assay-based typing. The prospective study material was composed of cDNA or gDNA derived from T cells, B-cell-depleted T cells, or PBMCs. The samples were drawn from two sources: the first 160 participants of the ongoing ImmuneRACE study, and 1,200 or so subjects contributed by 6 global collaborators. The repertoires were made available in a free public database intended to serve as a resource for research on the immune response to SARS-CoV-2. Deeply sampled blood TCRbeta repertoires from subjects exposed to, actively infected with, or recovered from COVID-19 were included in the dataset. Nearly every sample came with metadata listing a de-identified subject ID, COVID-19 status, age in years and sex. Beyond this particular receptor, the publication reports: The quantity of clinical and demographic metadata differed by source and by participant and was supplied without curation.

The collaborating institutions used their own protocols to collect whole blood in K2EDTA tubes. For TCRbeta analysis, collaborators shipped samples as frozen whole blood, isolated PBMCs, or DNA extracted from either of those sample types. TCRbeta CDR3 regions were amplified from genomic DNA using the immunoSEQ Assay, a bias-controlled multiplex PCR. Under the source paper's analysis protocol: The number of nucleated cells in each sample was estimated by amplification of reference gene primers within the assay. To quantify the absolute abundance of each unique TCRbeta CDR3 rearrangement, sequence reads were collapsed and filtered. Productive Simpson clonality was computed per sample as the square root of Simpson's diversity index over productive rearrangements. TCRdb retrieved this table from immuneACCESS and kept in-frame rearrangements only. Not all clones are present; in checked studies, unresolved V genes account for under half, and no reason is known for the remainder. Clonal size and the V and J genes are those of that table, whereas D and trimming came from the DNA. Within this sample are over 75,000 clones, with 82% of them counted one time only. Of the sample, about 10% is held by the ten largest clones.

The CDR1 and CDR2 encoded by the germline V gene are MDHEN and SYDVKM. Here V drops 1 base and J drops 0 bases, and the junction holds 14 bases not matched to any gene. The CDR3 starts with the cysteine, ends with the phenylalanine, and has 19 residues. The DNA shown is the 57-base CDR3, in frame from base 1. This clone has just one count. Its target antigen remains unknown. The sample holds no much larger clone one base away, and base qualities are not on file. The chain is encoded by TRBV28 joined to TRBJ1-2, with 7 bases aligning to TRBD1. Sequenced input: peripheral blood. The TCR sequence derives from a man between 65 and 85 years old with acute or convalescent COVID-19. In nucleotides, the sequence is TGTGCCAGCAGTTTATTGGGACAGAGAAGACCCTTAGCTAACTATGGCTACACCTTC. It specifies CASSLLGQRRPLANYGYTF.